The sequence of this TCR beta chain was determined in a study of cytomegalovirus exposure and HLA in healthy donors (dated by TCRdb to 2016 to 2017). Concerning the study at large: In an earlier analysis of fewer than 750 of the donors, approximately 300 Gb of sequence data and 90 million to 130 million unique TCR beta sequences from about 179 million T cells were reported. To predict cytomegalovirus infection status, the study brought together high-throughput TCR immunosequencing, statistical association of individual TCRs with disease status, and machine learning. A later analysis re-examined previously published TCR beta repertoires from more than 600 donors and added high-resolution HLA genotyping to investigate patterns of TCR occurrence. Of the 300 to 500 genotyped donors, roughly 80% were placed in the genetic ancestry cluster associated with self-reported Caucasian donors. Among roughly 400 genotyped donors of the cohort, an average of 235,054 unique TCR beta nucleotide sequences were sequenced per donor, roughly 18% of them non-productive. Several DR-DQ haplotypes were treated as single units for association and clustering because of strong linkage in the cohort. In addition to the first cohort of approximately 650 subjects, a separate validation cohort of 130 or so different subjects was used. To decide whether each TCR beta V gene segment behaved as functional or pseudogenic, an earlier analysis of some 600 of the donors relied on high-throughput TCR beta sequencing. HLA typing covered class I and class II loci at four-digit resolution. Every discovery cohort repertoire had been produced on one sequencing platform. Typing coverage differed by locus: A, B, C, DRB1 and DQB1 were typed in roughly 629-630 donors, DQA1 in about 500, DPA1 in roughly 590, and DPB1 in around 490. The study aimed to test whether signatures of past pathogen exposure could be identified by cataloging public T cell receptors. Donor age, sex, ethnicity and CMV serostatus were collected together with the repertoire data. An early release covering some 640 HLA-typed donors comprised approximately 300 gigabases of sequencing data and about 90 million unique TCR sequences. The study used immunosequencing to profile the T cell repertoires of approximately 690 subjects and linked those repertoires to cytomegalovirus serostatus. A later genetic analysis took genome-wide SNP genotypes for about 65% of the 666 donors and used that subset as a discovery cohort. The later analysis used no new phenotypic data to find candidate immune exposures, relying instead on TCR beta sequences and their occurrence across donors. Results and caveats for the whole study, not just this receptor: A later genetic analysis reported fewer N-insertions in productive TCRs among donors in an Asian-associated ancestry cluster than the roughly 700-donor mean. The study gave a list of about 160 TCR beta chains associated with cytomegalovirus. An association between a missense DCLRE1C variant and V-gene and J-gene trimming of TCR beta chains was found in a later genetic analysis and replicated in an independent cohort. In a later analysis, HLA-associated TCR beta chains showed more clonal expansion and lower generation probabilities than non-associated chains that were equally common. Assigning TCR associations to individual alleles was difficult when HLA alleles, especially DR and DQ, strongly co-occurred. The earlier analysis of 587 of the donors excluded approximately 15 rarely observed V segments, including chromosome 9 orphons, because counts were too low. According to a later analysis, TCR association rates differed among HLA loci, with DRB1 alleles showing the most associated TCRs and HLA-C alleles showing the fewest. The presence/absence analyses assumed that sequencing depth was roughly uniform across donors, and that assumption may not be true. A later analysis associated about 16,000 TCR beta sequences with specific HLA alleles at a false discovery rate of 0.05. A group of highly shared sequence variants was considered likely to be a technical artifact of the sequencing pipeline. An earlier analysis of around 500 of the donors showed that most TCR beta V segments appeared in productive rearrangements either about 87% or about 30% of the time, which broadly matched IMGT annotations. The authors suggested that the approach could potentially be extended to other disease states and immunological phenotypes. Some IMGT-functional V segments, including TRBV6-2 and TRBV6-3, could not be distinguished by the 87-base-pair reads and were therefore excluded. Correlated functional status among segregating V segments might be attributable to linkage disequilibrium, but an unknown experimental factor could not be ruled out. A further reported finding was that TCR beta sequences accurately predicted the HLA-A and HLA-B alleles for most subjects in the first cohort. This cohort had only TCR beta chains sequenced, and the lack of alpha or paired-chain data limited which features could be detected. A few of the identified cytomegalovirus-associated TCR beta chains were confirmed in vitro to be specific for cytomegalovirus antigens. In both the original and validation cohorts, the classifier was reported to diagnose cytomegalovirus status with high specificity and sensitivity. Most TCR sequences were seen in very few donors, while some public TCRs were found in many individuals. The only immune exposure information available for the cohort was CMV serostatus. Because HLA typing was unavailable for some donors at each locus, only the typed subset was used in association tests. In a later analysis, several top co-occurrence clusters were reported to appear linked to parvovirus B19, influenza, CMV and Epstein-Barr virus. In a later analysis, most CMV-associated TCR beta chains were found to appear HLA-restricted, with HLA associations seemingly driven largely by CMV exposure.

In total, approximately 690 healthy bone marrow donors made up the cohort. At the time of sampling, all cohort members were nominally healthy, though unrecorded immune exposures were likely present. The donor was CMV seropositive and belonged to the group of about 290 seropositive cohort members. A peripheral blood sample was collected from each donor, and TCR beta sequencing was performed on peripheral blood mononuclear cells. Genomic DNA extraction from the blood cell samples was performed with the Qiagen DNeasy Blood Extraction Kit. The CDR3 goes from the cysteine to the phenylalanine over 14 residues. Of all the DNA, just the CDR3 is kept, 42 bases in frame from base 1. From a lookup of the germline V gene (reference sequence), CDR1 and CDR2 are SEHNR and FQNEAQ. V and J lose 3 bases and 0 bases, and a span of 6 bases separates them. Library preparation employed the immunoSEQ multiplex PCR assay. For the multiplex PCR, a mixture combining 60 forward primers for TCR Vbeta segments and 13 reverse primers for TCR Jbeta segments was used. The CDR3 region of rearranged TCR beta genes was amplified from genomic DNA by a multiplex PCR assay. The Illumina HiSeq System was used to sequence the amplified TCR beta libraries as 87-base-pair reads. The paper's data handling went like this. A later analysis tallied 75 million to 85 million unique TCR beta chains across the 666 repertoires, and some 10 million of those chains were shared by two or more donors. Raw reads were error-corrected and collapsed into unique sequences by a nearest-neighbor algorithm in which closely related sequences were merged to remove PCR and sequencing errors. V, D and J gene segments were assigned by aligning CDR3 sequences to IMGT reference sequences. For a sequence to be retained, at least a six-nucleotide match to both a V gene segment and a J gene segment was required. A rearrangement was called productive if the CDR3 had no stop codons and remained in frame with V and J, and every other rearrangement was called non-productive. Following IMGT convention, CDR3 was defined as the stretch from the second conserved V-encoded cysteine up to the conserved J-encoded phenylalanine. In an earlier analysis of roughly 610 of the donors, sequences lacking an unambiguous match to a single V gene segment were excluded. In an earlier analysis of several hundred of the donors, V segments were called functional above 56.7% productive rearrangements and were called segregating when the between-donor standard deviation exceeded 5%. A statistical classification framework was built to diagnose cytomegalovirus status from the catalog of TCR beta chain sequences. In a later analysis, TCR nucleotide sequences were compared against IMGT/GENE-DB human TR gene sequences so that V and J genes could be assigned. A later analysis assigned CDR3 sequences and most-parsimonious VDJ recombination scenarios with the TCRdist pipeline. In a later analysis, each TCR beta chain was defined by its CDR3 amino acid sequence together with its V-gene family, and reads without a unique V-gene family were excluded. To address suspected cross-contamination and a sequencing artifact, a later analysis removed several hundred highly shared, low-generation-probability nucleotide sequences. In a later analysis, a clonal expansion index for each public chain was calculated from normalized within-repertoire ranks of inferred template counts. In a later analysis, generation probabilities were computed using a VDJ recombination model fitted to out-of-frame rearrangements, and the results were checked against IGoR. A later analysis scored TCR-TCR, TCR-HLA and TCR-CMV co-occurrence with hypergeometric tests, applying a repertoire-size bias correction to TCR pairs. False discovery rates were estimated in a later analysis by permuting HLA or CMV assignments 20 times. In a later analysis, co-occurring TCRs were grouped using DBSCAN, with TCRdist sequence similarity added in when clustering inside HLA-allele-positive subsets. Repertoires with fewer than 30,000 or more than 120,000 public chains were left out of co-occurrence clustering, as were about 5 repertoires with anomalous nucleotide sharing. TCRdb retrieved this table from immuneACCESS and kept in-frame rearrangements only. Not all clones are present; in checked studies, unresolved V genes account for under half, and no reason is known for the remainder. The DNA was the basis for D and trimming; V, J and clone size are from that table. The sample data list about 160,000 clones, and 65% to 80% of these were observed just once. The ten largest clones capture about 7.7% of the sample.

Details on this clone: Its binding antigen is unknown. The input lacks base qualities; no much larger clone sits a single base away.

The receptor comes from a woman between 35 and 50 years old in good health and CMV-seropositive. The sample comprised PBMCs. Rearrangement joined TRBV7-9 to TRBJ1-3; TRBD1 is possibly the D segment (5 matching bases). The CDR3 amino acid sequence is: CASSFGASGNTIYF. The DNA reads TGTGCCAGCAGCTTTGGGGCCTCTGGAAACACCATATATTTT.